The rows below give T cell receptor beta chains drawn from one sample of a study of identical twins. One entry per CDR3 protein results from TCRdb running MiXCR on the 5' RACE reads. Among around 500,000 distinct CDR3 sequences listed, over 12% were seen once. In addition, the sample was reused for a study of yellow fever vaccine responses in identical twins.

The material sequenced was CD4+ T cells sorted from blood. Every receptor here comes from a woman aged 18 to 35 in good health. CDR3s include the opening cysteine and the closing phenylalanine or tryptophan. D genes are given only for firm matches. Size values are once, few and many counts, or a class for expanded clones, and some rows have none.

v_gene: TRBV9; j_gene: TRBJ2-1; abundance: .; d_gene: .; CDR3nt: TGTGCCAGCAGCTATACCGGGACACTTTCCTACAATGAGCAGTTCTTC; CDR3aa: CASSYTGTLSYNEQFF
v_gene: TRBV18; j_gene: TRBJ2-2; abundance: few; d_gene: .; CDR3nt: TGTGCCAGCTCACCACAAGGACAAGCCACCGGGGAGCTGTTTTTT; CDR3aa: CASSPQGQATGELFF
v_gene: TRBV24-1; j_gene: TRBJ2-1; abundance: .; d_gene: TRBD2; CDR3nt: TGTGCCACCAGTGATCCGACTAGCGGGAGTTGGGATGAGCAGTTCTTC; CDR3aa: CATSDPTSGSWDEQFF
v_gene: TRBV2; j_gene: TRBJ2-5; abundance: few; d_gene: .; CDR3nt: TGTGCCTCAGCCGTTTTTGAGACCCAGTACTTC; CDR3aa: CASAVFETQYF
v_gene: TRBV6-2/TRBV6-3; j_gene: TRBJ2-2; abundance: .; d_gene: .; CDR3nt: TGTGCCAGCAGTTACGGCAGTGACACCGGGGAGCTGTTTTTT; CDR3aa: CASSYGSDTGELFF
v_gene: TRBV6-1; j_gene: TRBJ1-6; abundance: few; d_gene: TRBD1; CDR3nt: TGTGCCAGCAGGGGGACAGGGGGAAGGTCACCCCTCCACTTT; CDR3aa: CASRGTGGRSPLHF
v_gene: TRBV28; j_gene: TRBJ1-5; abundance: few; d_gene: TRBD1; CDR3nt: TGTGCCAGCAGTTTAAGGACAGGGCAGAGCAATCAGCCCCAGCATTTT; CDR3aa: CASSLRTGQSNQPQHF
v_gene: TRBV5-1; j_gene: TRBJ1-4; abundance: many; d_gene: .; CDR3nt: TGCGCCAGCAGCTTGGATGGGGAAAGAAGTGAAAAACTGTTTTTT; CDR3aa: CASSLDGERSEKLFF
v_gene: TRBV28; j_gene: TRBJ2-7; abundance: few; d_gene: .; CDR3nt: TGTGCCAGCCAAGTAAGCGGGCTCTACGAGCAGTACTTC; CDR3aa: CASQVSGLYEQYF
v_gene: TRBV14; j_gene: TRBJ2-1; abundance: .; d_gene: TRBD2; CDR3nt: TGTGCCAGCAGCCAAGAATGGCTAGCGGGGGCTAGCTCCTACAATGAGCAGTTCTTC; CDR3aa: CASSQEWLAGASSYNEQFF
v_gene: TRBV24-1; j_gene: TRBJ2-3; abundance: many; d_gene: TRBD2; CDR3nt: TGTGCCACCAGTGAGCAGGGACTAGCCACAGATACGCAGTATTTT; CDR3aa: CATSEQGLATDTQYF
v_gene: TRBV29-1; j_gene: TRBJ2-5; abundance: few; d_gene: .; CDR3nt: TGCAGCGCGGGGGCGGAGACCCAGTACTTC; CDR3aa: CSAGAETQYF
v_gene: TRBV3-1; j_gene: TRBJ2-2; abundance: .; d_gene: TRBD1; CDR3nt: TGTGCCAGCAGCCCACAGGACAGGGAGTACACCGGGGAGCTGTTTTTT; CDR3aa: CASSPQDREYTGELFF
v_gene: TRBV28; j_gene: TRBJ2-7; abundance: .; d_gene: TRBD1; CDR3nt: TGTGCCAGCAGTTTTATCCGACAGGGGGTTGAGCAGTACTTC; CDR3aa: CASSFIRQGVEQYF
v_gene: TRBV12-3/TRBV12-4; j_gene: TRBJ2-1; abundance: few; d_gene: TRBD2; CDR3nt: TGTGCCAGCAGCCGGCGACTAGCTATCAACAATGAGCAGTTCTTC; CDR3aa: CASSRRLAINNEQFF
v_gene: TRBV3-1; j_gene: TRBJ2-1; abundance: .; d_gene: .; CDR3nt: TGTGCCAGCAGCCAAGATAACCGATACAATGAGCAGTTCTTC; CDR3aa: CASSQDNRYNEQFF
v_gene: TRBV9; j_gene: TRBJ2-7; abundance: few; d_gene: TRBD2; CDR3nt: TGTGCCAGCAGCCAGACTAGCGGTGACACCTACGAGCAGTACTTC; CDR3aa: CASSQTSGDTYEQYF
v_gene: TRBV12-3/TRBV12-4; j_gene: TRBJ2-7; abundance: few; d_gene: .; CDR3nt: TGTGCCAGCAGTTTTCAGGTTTCCTACGAGCAGTACTTC; CDR3aa: CASSFQVSYEQYF
v_gene: TRBV6-5; j_gene: TRBJ1-1; abundance: .; d_gene: TRBD1; CDR3nt: TGTGCCAGCAGTTGGCCGGGACAGGGGACTGAAGCTTTCTTT; CDR3aa: CASSWPGQGTEAFF
v_gene: TRBV29-1; j_gene: TRBJ2-5; abundance: once; d_gene: .; CDR3nt: TGCAGCGTTGGGGGGGGACACAAAGAGACCCAGTACTTC; CDR3aa: CSVGGGHKETQYF
v_gene: TRBV4-3; j_gene: TRBJ2-3; abundance: many; d_gene: TRBD1; CDR3nt: TGCGCCAGCAGCCAAGGGACGCCCAATAGGGGGCCCACAGATACGCAGTATTTT; CDR3aa: CASSQGTPNRGPTDTQYF
v_gene: TRBV6-5; j_gene: TRBJ2-5; abundance: once; d_gene: TRBD1; CDR3nt: TGTGCCAGCAGTTACTCCGGACAGGGGGAGGTGTTAGAGACCCAGTACTTC; CDR3aa: CASSYSGQGEVLETQYF
v_gene: TRBV20-1; j_gene: TRBJ2-7; abundance: .; d_gene: .; CDR3nt: TGCAGTGCTAGAGATGAGAGTAGCAATTCCGAGCAGTACTTC; CDR3aa: CSARDESSNSEQYF
v_gene: TRBV7-9; j_gene: TRBJ2-7; abundance: .; d_gene: TRBD2; CDR3nt: TGTGCCAGCAGCTTAGGGTGGGGACTATCCGAGCAGTACTTC; CDR3aa: CASSLGWGLSEQYF
v_gene: TRBV11-2; j_gene: TRBJ2-5; abundance: .; d_gene: TRBD2; CDR3nt: TGTGCCAGCCGGGGACTAGCGGGCGGAGAGACCCAGTACTTC; CDR3aa: CASRGLAGGETQYF
v_gene: TRBV7-9; j_gene: TRBJ2-7; abundance: .; d_gene: .; CDR3nt: TGTGCCAGGAGCCCTGGGACCGACTTTTCCTACGAGCAGTACTTC; CDR3aa: CARSPGTDFSYEQYF
v_gene: TRBV12-3/TRBV12-4; j_gene: TRBJ2-7; abundance: .; d_gene: TRBD2; CDR3nt: TGTGCCAGCAGACCGCAAGCGGGAGGGGACGAGCAGTACTTC; CDR3aa: CASRPQAGGDEQYF
v_gene: TRBV20-1; j_gene: TRBJ2-1; abundance: few; d_gene: TRBD2; CDR3nt: TGCAGTGCTAGAGTTCTAGCGGGATCCAATGAGCAGTTCTTC; CDR3aa: CSARVLAGSNEQFF
v_gene: TRBV4-2; j_gene: TRBJ2-1; abundance: few; d_gene: TRBD1; CDR3nt: TGTGCCAGCAGCCCAGGACAGGGCCGCTCCTACAATGAGCAGTTCTTC; CDR3aa: CASSPGQGRSYNEQFF
v_gene: TRBV3-1; j_gene: TRBJ1-2; abundance: many; d_gene: .; CDR3nt: TGTGCCAGCAGCCCACGGGACACCTATGGCTACACCTTC; CDR3aa: CASSPRDTYGYTF
v_gene: TRBV3-1; j_gene: TRBJ1-1; abundance: many; d_gene: .; CDR3nt: TGTGCCAGCAGCCCTTGGACCGCGAACACTGAAGCTTTCTTT; CDR3aa: CASSPWTANTEAFF
v_gene: TRBV6-6; j_gene: TRBJ2-5; abundance: .; d_gene: .; CDR3nt: TGTGCCAGCACCCGACAGCGACAAGAGACCCAGTACTTC; CDR3aa: CASTRQRQETQYF
v_gene: TRBV20-1; j_gene: TRBJ2-7; abundance: .; d_gene: TRBD2; CDR3nt: TGCAGTGTCCCGGGACTAGCGGCTTACGAGCAGTACTTC; CDR3aa: CSVPGLAAYEQYF
v_gene: TRBV12-3/TRBV12-4; j_gene: TRBJ2-7; abundance: .; d_gene: TRBD1; CDR3nt: TGTGCCAGCAGTTGGGACAGGATAGGAGACGAGCAGTACTTC; CDR3aa: CASSWDRIGDEQYF
v_gene: TRBV12-3/TRBV12-4; j_gene: TRBJ2-1; abundance: many; d_gene: TRBD1; CDR3nt: TGTGCCAGCAGTCCGAGACAGGGGGAAAACAATGAGCAGTTCTTC; CDR3aa: CASSPRQGENNEQFF
v_gene: TRBV7-2; j_gene: TRBJ1-5; abundance: many; d_gene: TRBD1; CDR3nt: TGTGCCAGCAGCCAAGACAGGGGCAATCAGCCCCAGCATTTT; CDR3aa: CASSQDRGNQPQHF
v_gene: TRBV7-2; j_gene: TRBJ2-6; abundance: .; d_gene: TRBD2; CDR3nt: TGTGCCAGCAGCCTTAGCGGGAGTCACCTCTCTGGGGCCAACGTCCTGACTTTC; CDR3aa: CASSLSGSHLSGANVLTF
v_gene: TRBV3-1; j_gene: TRBJ2-5; abundance: few; d_gene: TRBD2; CDR3nt: TGTGCCAGCAGCCAGAGACTAGCGGCACACCAAGAGACCCAGTACTTC; CDR3aa: CASSQRLAAHQETQYF
v_gene: TRBV28; j_gene: TRBJ2-3; abundance: few; d_gene: .; CDR3nt: TGTGCCAGCCGGACACCCCTGAACACAGATACGCAGTATTTT; CDR3aa: CASRTPLNTDTQYF
v_gene: TRBV27; j_gene: TRBJ1-6; abundance: .; d_gene: .; CDR3nt: TGTGCCAGCAGATGGACGGGTTATAATTCACCCCTCCACTTT; CDR3aa: CASRWTGYNSPLHF
v_gene: TRBV7-2; j_gene: TRBJ2-7; abundance: .; d_gene: TRBD2; CDR3nt: TGTGCCAGCAGCTTCGCTAGCGGCTACGAGCAGTACTTC; CDR3aa: CASSFASGYEQYF
v_gene: TRBV12-3/TRBV12-4; j_gene: TRBJ2-5; abundance: .; d_gene: TRBD2; CDR3nt: TGTGCCAGCAGCTTCCAGCGGGAGAGGTGGGAGACCCAGTACTTC; CDR3aa: CASSFQRERWETQYF
v_gene: TRBV6-1; j_gene: TRBJ2-5; abundance: .; d_gene: TRBD1; CDR3nt: TGTGCCAGCACCCCCCGGGTAGGGGGCGTCCAAGAGACCCAGTACTTC; CDR3aa: CASTPRVGGVQETQYF
v_gene: TRBV6-1; j_gene: TRBJ2-5; abundance: .; d_gene: TRBD2; CDR3nt: TGTGCCAGCAGACCGATCACTAGCGGGAGAATCCCAGACAACTCCCAGTACTTC; CDR3aa: CASRPITSGRIPDNSQYF
v_gene: TRBV27; j_gene: TRBJ1-6; abundance: .; d_gene: .; CDR3nt: TGTGCCAGCAGTTTACGCCCAATTTCACCCCTCCACTTT; CDR3aa: CASSLRPISPLHF
v_gene: TRBV11-1; j_gene: TRBJ2-7; abundance: .; d_gene: .; CDR3nt: TGTGCCAGCAGCCGCGGACTTGCTACCTACGAGCAGTACTTC; CDR3aa: CASSRGLATYEQYF
v_gene: TRBV20-1; j_gene: TRBJ2-1; abundance: .; d_gene: TRBD2; CDR3nt: TGCAGTGCTAGTAGCGGGAGGGCCGGCAATGAGCAGTTCTTC; CDR3aa: CSASSGRAGNEQFF
v_gene: TRBV2; j_gene: TRBJ2-3; abundance: .; d_gene: .; CDR3nt: TGTGCCAGCATCCCGGGCGTACCTAGAACAGATACGCAGTATTTT; CDR3aa: CASIPGVPRTDTQYF
v_gene: TRBV20-1; j_gene: TRBJ2-1; abundance: .; d_gene: .; CDR3nt: TGCAGTGCTAGAGAAGGGGGGGCACCCAATGAGCAGTTCTTC; CDR3aa: CSAREGGAPNEQFF
v_gene: TRBV13; j_gene: TRBJ2-7; abundance: .; d_gene: TRBD2; CDR3nt: TGTGCCAGCAGCTTAGGCTCACTAGCGGGAGGATCTTGTTGCGAGCAGTACTTC; CDR3aa: CASSLGSLAGGSCCEQYF
v_gene: TRBV20-1; j_gene: TRBJ2-7; abundance: .; d_gene: TRBD1; CDR3nt: TGCAGTGCTCCCGACAGGGTACCCTACGAGCAGTACTTC; CDR3aa: CSAPDRVPYEQYF
v_gene: TRBV28; j_gene: TRBJ1-5; abundance: few; d_gene: .; CDR3nt: TGTGCCAGCAGTTTATCCCTTCGGCCCCAGCATTTT; CDR3aa: CASSLSLRPQHF
v_gene: TRBV27; j_gene: TRBJ2-1; abundance: few; d_gene: .; CDR3nt: TGTGCCAGCAGTTTAAATTTGGGGGGTGAGCAGTTCTTC; CDR3aa: CASSLNLGGEQFF
v_gene: TRBV6-1; j_gene: TRBJ2-7; abundance: many; d_gene: TRBD1; CDR3nt: TGTGCCAGCAGACGGGACAGGGGTCAATGGTACGAGCAGTACTTC; CDR3aa: CASRRDRGQWYEQYF
v_gene: TRBV12-3/TRBV12-4; j_gene: TRBJ1-5; abundance: many; d_gene: .; CDR3nt: TGTGCCAGCAGGGGGACCATCAATCAGCCCCAGCATTTT; CDR3aa: CASRGTINQPQHF
v_gene: TRBV5-5; j_gene: TRBJ1-5; abundance: few; d_gene: .; CDR3nt: TGTGCCAGCAGCTTGACAGGGTTTCAGCCCCAGCATTTT; CDR3aa: CASSLTGFQPQHF
v_gene: TRBV11-2; j_gene: TRBJ2-7; abundance: few; d_gene: .; CDR3nt: TGTGCCAGCAGCTTAAGGGACCATACGGCCTACGAGCAGTACTTC; CDR3aa: CASSLRDHTAYEQYF
v_gene: TRBV6-1; j_gene: TRBJ1-5; abundance: few; d_gene: .; CDR3nt: TGTGCCAGCAGTGAACAGCCCCTTCCTAATAGCAATCAGCCCCAGCATTTT; CDR3aa: CASSEQPLPNSNQPQHF
v_gene: TRBV5-1; j_gene: TRBJ2-3; abundance: few; d_gene: TRBD2; CDR3nt: TGCGCCAGCAGCTTGGCCGGTGCGGGGGGCACAGATACGCAGTATTTT; CDR3aa: CASSLAGAGGTDTQYF
v_gene: TRBV29-1; j_gene: TRBJ2-7; abundance: few; d_gene: .; CDR3nt: TGCAGCGAGACGACAGGTCCACCCTACGAGCAGTACTTC; CDR3aa: CSETTGPPYEQYF